The rows below give T cell receptor beta chains drawn from one sample of a study of cytomegalovirus exposure and HLA in healthy donors. The data were produced by immunoSEQ multiplex PCR, yet TCRdb's version contains in-frame clones alone and is incomplete. Of around 190,000 clones listed, around 79% were seen once; the top ten hold around 0.46%. Sequences were obtained from PBMCs. The receptors derive from a woman in her fifties or sixties in good health and CMV-seronegative. Both conserved end residues are part of each CDR3. Each record gives: D gene, J gene, V gene, clone size, CDR3 DNA, CDR3 protein. D genes are given only for firm matches. Clone size is shown for a subset of rows, as once, few, many or a class of expanded clone.

D gene: TRBD1; J gene: TRBJ1-3; V gene: TRBV10-3; clone size: NA; CDR3 DNA: TGTGCCATCAGTTCCCCGGGACAGGGTAAGTCATCCTCTGGAAACACCATATATTTT; CDR3 protein: CAISSPGQGKSSSGNTIYF
D gene: NA; J gene: TRBJ1-1; V gene: TRBV6-1; clone size: NA; CDR3 DNA: TGTGCCAGCGGCAGGGCGGTAGCTTTCTTT; CDR3 protein: CASGRAVAFF
D gene: NA; J gene: TRBJ1-6; V gene: TRBV6-1; clone size: NA; CDR3 DNA: TGTGCCAGCAGTGAGCTTGGGACAACCAATTCACCCCTCCACTTT; CDR3 protein: CASSELGTTNSPLHF
D gene: NA; J gene: TRBJ2-7; V gene: TRBV5-1; clone size: NA; CDR3 DNA: TGCGCCAGCAGCACGGGACATAACTACGAGCAGTACTTC; CDR3 protein: CASSTGHNYEQYF
D gene: TRBD2; J gene: TRBJ2-1; V gene: TRBV6-1; clone size: NA; CDR3 DNA: TGTGCCAGCAGTGCGCCGGGACTAGCGGGAGATGAGCAGTTCTTC; CDR3 protein: CASSAPGLAGDEQFF
D gene: TRBD1; J gene: TRBJ2-1; V gene: TRBV19; clone size: NA; CDR3 DNA: TGTGCCAGCTGGGACAGCTACAATGAGCAGTTCTTC; CDR3 protein: CASWDSYNEQFF
D gene: TRBD1; J gene: TRBJ1-1; V gene: TRBV30; clone size: NA; CDR3 DNA: TGTGCCTGGAAGTCGGGAGGGGGCGCGAGGACTGAAGCTTTCTTT; CDR3 protein: CAWKSGGGARTEAFF
D gene: TRBD1; J gene: TRBJ1-1; V gene: TRBV9; clone size: NA; CDR3 DNA: TGTGCCAGCAGCACAAGGACAGGGGGAACGAACACTGAAGCTTTCTTT; CDR3 protein: CASSTRTGGTNTEAFF
D gene: NA; J gene: TRBJ2-3; V gene: TRBV7-2; clone size: NA; CDR3 DNA: TGTGCCAGCAGCTTAGTTTGGTCGGGTACAGATACGCAGTATTTT; CDR3 protein: CASSLVWSGTDTQYF
D gene: NA; J gene: TRBJ2-3; V gene: TRBV20-1; clone size: NA; CDR3 DNA: TGCAGTGCTCCCGGGGGAGATACGCAGTATTTT; CDR3 protein: CSAPGGDTQYF
D gene: NA; J gene: TRBJ2-1; V gene: TRBV5-4; clone size: NA; CDR3 DNA: TGTGCCAGCAGCTCCTGGGGCACGCTGGTGAATGAGCAGTTCTTC; CDR3 protein: CASSSWGTLVNEQFF
D gene: NA; J gene: TRBJ1-5; V gene: TRBV27; clone size: NA; CDR3 DNA: TGTGCCAGCAGTTTCCAATCTGTAGGCGGTAATCAGCCCCAGCATTTT; CDR3 protein: CASSFQSVGGNQPQHF
D gene: TRBD2; J gene: TRBJ2-5; V gene: TRBV9; clone size: once; CDR3 DNA: TGTGCCAGCAGCGCCCGGACTAGCTTAGGGCAAGAGACCCAGTACTTC; CDR3 protein: CASSARTSLGQETQYF
D gene: TRBD1; J gene: TRBJ2-7; V gene: TRBV7-9; clone size: NA; CDR3 DNA: TGTGCCGGAGGGGACAGGGTCTACGAGCAGTACTTC; CDR3 protein: CAGGDRVYEQYF
D gene: NA; J gene: TRBJ1-5; V gene: TRBV5-1; clone size: few; CDR3 DNA: TGCGCCAGCAGCCCCGGGGGGGGGAATCAGCCCCAGCATTTT; CDR3 protein: CASSPGGGNQPQHF
D gene: TRBD1; J gene: TRBJ1-1; V gene: TRBV5-4; clone size: NA; CDR3 DNA: TGTGCCAGCAGCTTGGCCGGAGGGGGCGGTGAAGCTTTCTTT; CDR3 protein: CASSLAGGGGEAFF
D gene: TRBD1; J gene: TRBJ1-1; V gene: TRBV18; clone size: NA; CDR3 DNA: TGTGCCAGCTCAGAGAGTGGACAGGGGGCGTGGAGCACTGAAGCTTTCTTT; CDR3 protein: CASSESGQGAWSTEAFF
D gene: TRBD1; J gene: TRBJ2-7; V gene: TRBV27; clone size: NA; CDR3 DNA: TGTGCCAGCAGCTCGGGACAGTTCCCCTACGAGCAGTACTTC; CDR3 protein: CASSSGQFPYEQYF
D gene: TRBD1; J gene: TRBJ2-4; V gene: TRBV5-4; clone size: NA; CDR3 DNA: TGTGCCAGCAGCTTGGGTGGGACAGGGGAGGACATTCAGTACTTC; CDR3 protein: CASSLGGTGEDIQYF
D gene: NA; J gene: TRBJ1-5; V gene: TRBV19; clone size: few; CDR3 DNA: TGTGCCAGTAGTGACAGGCATAAAGGAAATCAGCCCCAGCATTTT; CDR3 protein: CASSDRHKGNQPQHF
D gene: NA; J gene: TRBJ1-4; V gene: TRBV6-1; clone size: NA; CDR3 DNA: TGTGCCAGCTGTGGGACTGCATATGAAAAACTGTTTTTT; CDR3 protein: CASCGTAYEKLFF
D gene: NA; J gene: TRBJ1-2; V gene: TRBV15; clone size: NA; CDR3 DNA: TGTGCCACCAGCAAAGTAACGGAGTACGGCTACACCTTC; CDR3 protein: CATSKVTEYGYTF
D gene: NA; J gene: TRBJ1-6; V gene: TRBV7-2; clone size: NA; CDR3 DNA: TGTGCCAGCAGCTTAGGACAGGTTGTCACCCTCCACTTT; CDR3 protein: CASSLGQVVTLHF
D gene: NA; J gene: TRBJ2-5; V gene: TRBV1; clone size: NA; CDR3 DNA: TGCACCAGCAGCCGGGCGGGGGGGGCCGAGGAGACCCAGTACTTC; CDR3 protein: CTSSRAGGAEETQYF
D gene: NA; J gene: TRBJ2-5; V gene: TRBV2; clone size: once; CDR3 DNA: TGTGCCAGCAGTGATATGGAGGGCAGGGAGACCCAGTACTTC; CDR3 protein: CASSDMEGRETQYF
D gene: TRBD1; J gene: TRBJ1-2; V gene: TRBV10-1; clone size: NA; CDR3 DNA: TGCGCCATCAAAACCAACTACAGGGGTAACGGCTACACCTTC; CDR3 protein: CAIKTNYRGNGYTF
D gene: NA; J gene: TRBJ1-3; V gene: TRBV2; clone size: few; CDR3 DNA: TGTGCCAGCAGTGGTGGGCGATCTGGAAACACCATATATTTT; CDR3 protein: CASSGGRSGNTIYF
D gene: TRBD2; J gene: TRBJ2-2; V gene: TRBV6-6; clone size: NA; CDR3 DNA: TGTGCCGCAAGACTAGCAGAGTTTGGGGAGCTGTTTTTT; CDR3 protein: CAARLAEFGELFF
D gene: NA; J gene: TRBJ2-2; V gene: TRBV7-2; clone size: NA; CDR3 DNA: TGTGCCAGCAGCCCAATAAGCGGTTCCACCGGGGAGCTGTTTTTT; CDR3 protein: CASSPISGSTGELFF